The rows below give T cell receptor beta chains drawn from one sample of a study of T-cell reconstitution after alpha-beta-depleted transplantation in children. TCRdb re-called the PCR reads through MiXCR, storing one row per CDR3 protein. Found here are some 200,000 distinct CDR3 sequences, approximately 6.6% of them singletons; the top ten hold around 3%. The sample consisted of PBMCs from the stem cell graft donor, taken from the stem cell graft. The receptors originated from a human donor who donated a stem cell graft to a child with Wiskott-Aldrich syndrome. Each CDR3 is given with its conserved first and last residue. Fields, in order: CDR3 protein, CDR3 DNA, J gene, V gene, clone size, D gene. A D gene is named only where the DNA matches it firmly. Size tells how often a clone was seen (once, few, many) or the class of an expanded clone, and some rows leave it out.

cdr3_aa: CSVARGRWGYTF
cdr3_nt: TGCAGCGTTGCGCGCGGCCGGTGGGGCTACACCTTC
j_call: TRBJ1-2
v_call: TRBV29-1
clone_size: many
d_call: .

cdr3_aa: CAGGTGSYNEQFF
cdr3_nt: TGTGCCGGCGGGACAGGCTCCTACAATGAGCAGTTCTTC
j_call: TRBJ2-1
v_call: TRBV7-9
clone_size: many
d_call: TRBD1

cdr3_aa: CASSARDRGFYSNQPQHF
cdr3_nt: TGTGCCAGCAGCGCCCGGGACAGGGGGTTTTATAGCAATCAGCCCCAGCATTTT
j_call: TRBJ1-5
v_call: TRBV7-8
clone_size: .
d_call: TRBD1

cdr3_aa: CSVEDRGQGRTSGNTIYF
cdr3_nt: TGCAGCGTTGAAGATCGGGGACAGGGGAGAACTTCTGGAAACACCATATATTTT
j_call: TRBJ1-3
v_call: TRBV29-1
clone_size: many
d_call: TRBD1

cdr3_aa: CASRRTSGRADTQYF
cdr3_nt: TGTGCCAGCAGACGGACTAGCGGGAGGGCAGATACGCAGTATTTT
j_call: TRBJ2-3
v_call: TRBV6-2/TRBV6-3
clone_size: many
d_call: TRBD2

cdr3_aa: CASSEATFTGELFF
cdr3_nt: TGTGCCAGCAGTGAGGCCACCTTCACCGGGGAGCTGTTTTTT
j_call: TRBJ2-2
v_call: TRBV6-4
clone_size: many
d_call: .

cdr3_aa: CASSLNRAGDEKLFF
cdr3_nt: TGCGCCAGCAGCTTGAACCGGGCCGGGGATGAAAAACTGTTTTTT
j_call: TRBJ1-4
v_call: TRBV5-1
clone_size: few
d_call: .

cdr3_aa: CSVVRGARETQYF
cdr3_nt: TGCAGCGTTGTTAGGGGGGCTCGGGAGACCCAGTACTTC
j_call: TRBJ2-5
v_call: TRBV29-1
clone_size: many
d_call: .

cdr3_aa: CASSLEARVTGELFF
cdr3_nt: TGCGCCAGCAGCTTGGAGGCCAGGGTCACCGGGGAGCTGTTTTTT
j_call: TRBJ2-2
v_call: TRBV5-1
clone_size: few
d_call: .

cdr3_aa: CASSAEPGAYEQYF
cdr3_nt: TGTGCCAGCAGCGCCGAACCGGGAGCCTACGAGCAGTACTTC
j_call: TRBJ2-7
v_call: TRBV6-5
clone_size: many
d_call: .

cdr3_aa: CSASPGPWGEKLFF
cdr3_nt: TGCAGTGCTAGTCCTGGGCCCTGGGGTGAAAAACTGTTTTTT
j_call: TRBJ1-4
v_call: TRBV20-1
clone_size: many
d_call: .

cdr3_aa: CASSQGTSETQYF
cdr3_nt: TGTGCCAGCAGCCAAGGGACTAGTGAGACCCAGTACTTC
j_call: TRBJ2-5
v_call: TRBV3-1
clone_size: few
d_call: TRBD2

cdr3_aa: CASSQDPGVAGVAYNEQFF
cdr3_nt: TGCGCCAGCAGCCAAGATCCGGGGGTAGCGGGAGTGGCCTACAATGAGCAGTTCTTC
j_call: TRBJ2-1
v_call: TRBV4-3
clone_size: few
d_call: TRBD2

cdr3_aa: CASSLLGHAQGNTIYF
cdr3_nt: TGTGCCAGCAGCTTGTTAGGACACGCCCAAGGAAACACCATATATTTT
j_call: TRBJ1-3
v_call: TRBV7-2
clone_size: many
d_call: .

cdr3_aa: CASSQDLPGQGPQETQYF
cdr3_nt: TGTGCCAGCAGCCAAGACCTGCCGGGACAGGGGCCCCAAGAGACCCAGTACTTC
j_call: TRBJ2-5
v_call: TRBV14
clone_size: few
d_call: TRBD1

cdr3_aa: CASSFELAGGLRGGTQYF
cdr3_nt: TGTGCCAGCAGCTTCGAACTAGCGGGGGGACTTCGGGGTGGTACGCAGTATTTT
j_call: TRBJ2-3
v_call: TRBV5-4
clone_size: many
d_call: TRBD2

cdr3_aa: CASSSVNRGRRKSYGYTF
cdr3_nt: TGTGCCAGCAGCTCAGTTAACAGGGGGAGGCGGAAGAGCTATGGCTACACCTTC
j_call: TRBJ1-2
v_call: TRBV11-3
clone_size: many
d_call: TRBD1

cdr3_aa: CASSVGGQGNEQFF
cdr3_nt: TGTGCCAGCAGCGTAGGAGGACAGGGGAATGAGCAGTTCTTC
j_call: TRBJ2-1
v_call: TRBV9
clone_size: many
d_call: TRBD1